The rows below give T cell receptor beta chains drawn from one sample of a study of early T cells in non-severe SARS-CoV-2 infection. Using its own MiXCR run on the 5' RACE reads, TCRdb lists one record per CDR3 protein. The data contain under 85,000 distinct CDR3 sequences, 9.5% of them singletons. The source material was whole blood. The receptors were gathered from an adult who was a healthcare worker with PCR-confirmed SARS-CoV-2 infection or an uninfected control (not recorded which). The CDR3 runs from the conserved cysteine through the conserved F or W. Each record gives: V gene, D gene, clone size, J gene, CDR3 protein, CDR3 DNA. D genes are given only for firm matches. Size is stated for part of the rows, as once, few or many counts, or as a class when the clone is expanded.

v_gene: TRBV4-2
d_gene: -
abundance: -
j_gene: TRBJ2-1
CDR3aa: CASSLLRTISYNEQFF
CDR3nt: TGTGCCAGCAGCCTTCTGAGGACCATCTCCTACAATGAGCAGTTCTTC

v_gene: TRBV5-6
d_gene: TRBD2
abundance: few
j_gene: TRBJ2-1
CDR3aa: CASTATSGGYNEQFF
CDR3nt: TGTGCCAGCACCGCAACTAGCGGGGGTTACAATGAGCAGTTCTTC

v_gene: TRBV27
d_gene: -
abundance: medium-sized
j_gene: TRBJ1-3
CDR3aa: CASSLWDTGNTIYF
CDR3nt: TGTGCCAGCAGTTTATGGGACACTGGAAACACCATATATTTT

v_gene: TRBV7-9
d_gene: -
abundance: -
j_gene: TRBJ2-3
CDR3aa: CASTPSGTDTQYF
CDR3nt: TGTGCCAGCACCCCGTCAGGGACAGATACGCAGTATTTT

v_gene: TRBV7-9
d_gene: TRBD1
abundance: many
j_gene: TRBJ1-2
CDR3aa: CASSPDRGFYGYTF
CDR3nt: TGTGCCAGCAGCCCCGACAGGGGGTTCTATGGCTACACCTTC

v_gene: TRBV29-1
d_gene: -
abundance: many
j_gene: TRBJ1-2
CDR3aa: CSVGGNNYGYTF
CDR3nt: TGCAGCGTTGGAGGGAATAACTATGGCTACACCTTC

v_gene: TRBV5-4
d_gene: -
abundance: many
j_gene: TRBJ1-2
CDR3aa: CASSPRIQSAGFDGYTF
CDR3nt: TGTGCCAGCAGCCCCCGGATACAGTCAGCAGGTTTTGATGGCTACACCTTC

v_gene: TRBV24-1
d_gene: TRBD2
abundance: few
j_gene: TRBJ2-1
CDR3aa: CATSDIRAVRGSYNEQFF
CDR3nt: TGTGCCACCAGTGATATCAGGGCGGTGCGGGGGTCCTACAATGAGCAGTTCTTC

v_gene: TRBV5-5
d_gene: -
abundance: many
j_gene: TRBJ1-2
CDR3aa: CASSLGDRIPANYGYTF
CDR3nt: TGTGCCAGCAGCTTGGGTGACAGAATCCCAGCTAACTATGGCTACACCTTC

v_gene: TRBV19
d_gene: TRBD1
abundance: many
j_gene: TRBJ2-5
CDR3aa: CASSIPEGAKKTQYF
CDR3nt: TGTGCCAGTAGTATCCCCGAGGGGGCGAAGAAGACCCAGTACTTC

v_gene: TRBV29-1
d_gene: -
abundance: many
j_gene: TRBJ2-1
CDR3aa: CSVEDSYNEQFF
CDR3nt: TGCAGCGTTGAGGACAGCTACAATGAGCAGTTCTTC

v_gene: TRBV28
d_gene: -
abundance: -
j_gene: TRBJ2-5
CDR3aa: CASEGRARQETQYF
CDR3nt: TGTGCCAGCGAGGGTCGGGCCCGGCAAGAGACCCAGTACTTC

v_gene: TRBV6-6
d_gene: TRBD2
abundance: many
j_gene: TRBJ2-5
CDR3aa: CASKLAGRQETQYF
CDR3nt: TGTGCCAGCAAACTAGCGGGCAGACAAGAGACCCAGTACTTC

v_gene: TRBV3-1
d_gene: -
abundance: few
j_gene: TRBJ2-1
CDR3aa: CASSQLEPARHFF
CDR3nt: TGTGCCAGCAGCCAATTAGAACCAGCCAGACACTTCTTC

v_gene: TRBV29-1
d_gene: -
abundance: many
j_gene: TRBJ1-3
CDR3aa: CSVERVDGNTIYF
CDR3nt: TGCAGCGTTGAGCGAGTAGATGGAAACACCATATATTTT

v_gene: TRBV9
d_gene: -
abundance: many
j_gene: TRBJ2-2
CDR3aa: CASSTRQDPHTGELFF
CDR3nt: TGTGCCAGCAGCACCCGACAGGACCCCCACACCGGGGAGCTGTTTTTT

v_gene: TRBV20-1
d_gene: TRBD2
abundance: many
j_gene: TRBJ2-1
CDR3aa: CSASPSIAGDVTYNEQFF
CDR3nt: TGCAGTGCTAGTCCCAGTATAGCGGGAGATGTCACCTACAATGAGCAGTTCTTC

v_gene: TRBV19
d_gene: TRBD1
abundance: many
j_gene: TRBJ2-6
CDR3aa: CASSPWTGASSGANVLTF
CDR3nt: TGTGCCAGTAGTCCGTGGACAGGGGCATCTTCTGGGGCCAACGTCCTGACTTTC

v_gene: TRBV14
d_gene: -
abundance: many
j_gene: TRBJ2-5
CDR3aa: CASSPSRQVETQYF
CDR3nt: TGTGCCAGCAGCCCTTCAAGGCAGGTGGAGACCCAGTACTTC

v_gene: TRBV6-1
d_gene: -
abundance: -
j_gene: TRBJ2-5
CDR3aa: CASSKYSQETQYF
CDR3nt: TGTGCCAGCAGTAAATATTCCCAAGAGACCCAGTACTTC

v_gene: TRBV3-1
d_gene: -
abundance: -
j_gene: TRBJ2-3
CDR3aa: CASSPNPSTGADTQYF
CDR3nt: TGTGCCAGCAGCCCAAACCCGTCTACGGGTGCAGATACGCAGTATTTT

v_gene: TRBV6-5
d_gene: TRBD1
abundance: few
j_gene: TRBJ1-4
CDR3aa: CASSLDRDEKLFF
CDR3nt: TGTGCCAGCAGTCTTGACAGGGATGAAAAACTGTTTTTT

v_gene: TRBV29-1
d_gene: -
abundance: few
j_gene: TRBJ1-3
CDR3aa: CSVDGPGIGNTIYF
CDR3nt: TGCAGCGTTGACGGACCGGGAATTGGAAACACCATATATTTT

v_gene: TRBV15
d_gene: -
abundance: many
j_gene: TRBJ2-3
CDR3aa: CATSREWSTDTQYF
CDR3nt: TGTGCCACCAGCAGAGAGTGGAGCACAGATACGCAGTATTTT

v_gene: TRBV3-1
d_gene: TRBD1
abundance: -
j_gene: TRBJ2-4
CDR3aa: CASGGQGGNIQYF
CDR3nt: TGTGCCAGCGGAGGACAGGGAGGAAACATTCAGTACTTC

v_gene: TRBV6-1
d_gene: -
abundance: few
j_gene: TRBJ2-7
CDR3aa: CASSEVLPGTRGDYEQYF
CDR3nt: TGTGCCAGCAGTGAAGTTCTACCCGGGACACGGGGAGACTACGAGCAGTACTTC

v_gene: TRBV15
d_gene: -
abundance: -
j_gene: TRBJ2-2
CDR3aa: CATSTDTGELFF
CDR3nt: TGTGCCACCAGCACCGACACCGGGGAGCTGTTTTTT

v_gene: TRBV4-2
d_gene: -
abundance: many
j_gene: TRBJ1-2
CDR3aa: CASSQVRGATNYGYTF
CDR3nt: TGTGCCAGCAGCCAAGTTCGGGGCGCGACTAACTATGGCTACACCTTC

v_gene: TRBV9
d_gene: -
abundance: -
j_gene: TRBJ2-2
CDR3aa: CASSVGGTGELFF
CDR3nt: TGTGCCAGCAGCGTAGGAGGCACCGGGGAGCTGTTTTTT

v_gene: TRBV29-1
d_gene: TRBD1
abundance: -
j_gene: TRBJ1-2
CDR3aa: CSVLGGGWDYGYTF
CDR3nt: TGCAGCGTTCTAGGGGGCGGCTGGGACTATGGCTACACCTTC

v_gene: TRBV2
d_gene: -
abundance: once
j_gene: TRBJ1-3
CDR3aa: CASSAEFTRLGNTIYF
CDR3nt: TGTGCCAGCAGTGCGGAGTTTACTCGACTGGGAAACACCATATATTTT

v_gene: TRBV7-8
d_gene: TRBD2
abundance: many
j_gene: TRBJ2-7
CDR3aa: CASSLVSPSGSYEQYF
CDR3nt: TGTGCCAGCAGCTTAGTCTCCCCTAGCGGGAGTTACGAGCAGTACTTC

v_gene: TRBV6-1
d_gene: TRBD2
abundance: many
j_gene: TRBJ2-3
CDR3aa: CASSPSGDTDTQYF
CDR3nt: TGTGCCAGCAGTCCTAGCGGGGACACAGATACGCAGTATTTT